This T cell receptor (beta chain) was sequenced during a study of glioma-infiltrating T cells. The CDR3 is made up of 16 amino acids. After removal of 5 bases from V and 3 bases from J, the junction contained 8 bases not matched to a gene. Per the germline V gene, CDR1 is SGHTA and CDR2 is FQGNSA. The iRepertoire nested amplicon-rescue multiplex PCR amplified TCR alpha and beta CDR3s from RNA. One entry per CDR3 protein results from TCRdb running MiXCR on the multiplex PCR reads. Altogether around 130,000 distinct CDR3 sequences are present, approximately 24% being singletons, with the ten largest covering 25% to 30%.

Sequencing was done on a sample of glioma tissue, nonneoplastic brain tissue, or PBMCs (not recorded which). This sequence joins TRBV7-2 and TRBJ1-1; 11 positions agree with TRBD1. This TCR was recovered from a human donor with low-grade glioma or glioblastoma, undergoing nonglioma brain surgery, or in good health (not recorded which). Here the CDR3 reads CASSPGQGAGDTEAFF. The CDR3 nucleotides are TGTGCCAGCAGCCCAGGACAGGGGGCGGGGGACACTGAAGCTTTCTTT.